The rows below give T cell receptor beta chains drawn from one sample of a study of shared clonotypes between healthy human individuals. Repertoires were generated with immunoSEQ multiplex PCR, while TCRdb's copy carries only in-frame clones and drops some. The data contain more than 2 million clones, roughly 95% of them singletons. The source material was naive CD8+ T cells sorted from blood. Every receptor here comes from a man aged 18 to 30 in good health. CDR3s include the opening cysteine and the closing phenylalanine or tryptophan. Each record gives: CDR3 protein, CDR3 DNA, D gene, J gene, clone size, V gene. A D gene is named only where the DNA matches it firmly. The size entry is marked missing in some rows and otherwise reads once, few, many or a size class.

CASSQEGFAGNTIYF | TGTGCCAGCAGCCAGGAGGGTTTTGCTGGAAACACCATATATTTT | . | TRBJ1-3 | . | TRBV5-6
CSGFRGDEQYF | TGCAGCGGATTTAGGGGCGACGAGCAGTACTTC | . | TRBJ2-7 | . | TRBV29-1
CARRAETYEQYF | TGTGCCAGGCGGGCAGAGACCTACGAGCAGTACTTC | . | TRBJ2-7 | . | TRBV6-1
CASSLVYYEQYF | TGTGCCAGCAGCTTAGTATACTACGAGCAGTACTTC | . | TRBJ2-7 | . | TRBV11-2
CASSVGQGTDTEAFF | TGTGCCAGCAGCGTAGGACAGGGGACAGACACTGAAGCTTTCTTT | TRBD1 | TRBJ1-1 | . | TRBV7-9
CASSLPGPQETQYF | TGTGCCAGCTCACTCCCGGGACCACAAGAGACCCAGTACTTC | . | TRBJ2-5 | . | TRBV6-1
CSVEDWDRDYGYTF | TGCAGCGTTGAAGATTGGGACAGAGACTATGGCTACACCTTC | TRBD1 | TRBJ1-2 | . | TRBV29-1
CASSEFPSGGDLSYEQYF | TGTGCCAGCAGTGAATTCCCTAGCGGGGGGGACCTCTCCTACGAGCAGTACTTC | TRBD2 | TRBJ2-7 | . | TRBV6-1
CASSSGLAGVNYEQYF | TGCGCCAGCAGCTCGGGACTAGCGGGAGTGAATTACGAGCAGTACTTC | TRBD2 | TRBJ2-7 | . | TRBV5-1
CASSQEWLAGRETQYF | TGTGCCAGCAGCCAAGAATGGCTAGCGGGGCGAGAGACCCAGTACTTC | TRBD2 | TRBJ2-5 | once | TRBV4-2
CASSEARQGDTEAFF | TGTGCCAGCAGTGAAGCGCGGCAGGGAGACACTGAAGCTTTCTTT | . | TRBJ1-1 | . | TRBV2
CASSQDFSLFYEQYF | TGCGCCAGCAGCCAAGACTTTAGTCTATTCTACGAGCAGTACTTC | . | TRBJ2-7 | once | TRBV4-1
CASSLVRTVSYEQYF | TGTGCCAGCAGTTTGGTCCGGACGGTCTCCTACGAGCAGTACTTC | . | TRBJ2-7 | . | TRBV27
CASSFEGTNIQYF | TGTGCCAGCAGCTTCGAAGGGACAAACATTCAGTACTTC | . | TRBJ2-4 | . | TRBV5-6
CASTGTGGSGLFSYNEQFF | TGCGCCAGCACGGGGACAGGGGGATCAGGACTATTCTCCTACAATGAGCAGTTCTTC | TRBD1 | TRBJ2-1 | . | TRBV5-1
CASRSSDTYEQYF | TGTGCCAGCAGGAGTAGCGACACCTACGAGCAGTACTTC | . | TRBJ2-7 | . | TRBV27
CASSLRGEPYEQYF | TGCGCCAGCAGCTTGAGGGGCGAGCCCTACGAGCAGTACTTC | . | TRBJ2-7 | . | TRBV5-1
CASSYGGGVYEQYF | TGTGCCAGCAGTTACGGGGGCGGGGTCTACGAGCAGTACTTC | . | TRBJ2-7 | . | TRBV6-5
CASREAGGSYGYTF | TGTGCCAGCAGAGAAGCAGGGGGATCCTATGGCTACACCTTC | TRBD1 | TRBJ1-2 | . | TRBV6-4
CASSLSGATYEQYF | TGCGCCAGCAGTCTTAGCGGGGCTACCTACGAGCAGTACTTC | TRBD2 | TRBJ2-7 | . | TRBV5-1
CASSRISSRGRVYEQYF | TGCGCCAGCAGCCGCATCTCATCCAGGGGCCGGGTCTACGAGCAGTACTTC | . | TRBJ2-7 | once | TRBV4-1
CASWYRPSGEPSYEQYF | TGTGCCAGCTGGTATCGGCCTAGCGGGGAACCATCCTACGAGCAGTACTTC | TRBD2 | TRBJ2-7 | . | TRBV19
CASTSGNQPQHF | TGTGCCAGCACCTCGGGGAATCAGCCCCAGCATTTT | . | TRBJ1-5 | . | TRBV2
CASSIVAGQGANHYGYTF | TGTGCCAGTAGTATAGTGGCGGGACAGGGGGCTAACCACTATGGCTACACCTTC | TRBD1 | TRBJ1-2 | . | TRBV19
CASSPTSGGGDTQYF | TGTGCCAGCAGCCCAACTAGCGGGGGGGGAGATACGCAGTATTTT | TRBD2 | TRBJ2-3 | . | TRBV6-5
CASSAGGRGGYTF | TGTGCCAGCAGTGCTGGGGGCAGGGGTGGCTACACCTTC | . | TRBJ1-2 | . | TRBV25-1
CASSLRDRAHEQFF | TGTGCCAGCAGTCTCCGGGACAGGGCCCATGAGCAGTTCTTC | TRBD1 | TRBJ2-1 | . | TRBV7-6
CSGTWTDTQYF | TGCAGTGGAACCTGGACAGATACGCAGTATTTT | . | TRBJ2-3 | . | TRBV20-1
CASSQEAGKAYEQYF | TGCGCCAGCAGCCAAGAGGCAGGTAAGGCCTACGAGCAGTACTTC | . | TRBJ2-7 | . | TRBV4-1
CSVPLWTGGSTDTQYF | TGCAGCGTTCCCCTTTGGACAGGGGGCAGCACAGATACGCAGTATTTT | TRBD1 | TRBJ2-3 | . | TRBV29-1
CASSHRGSDTQYF | TGTGCCAGCAGCCACAGGGGATCAGATACGCAGTATTTT | TRBD1 | TRBJ2-3 | once | TRBV5-4
CASSSDRETQYF | TGTGCCAGCAGTTCGGACCGAGAGACCCAGTACTTC | . | TRBJ2-5 | . | TRBV28
CASSARLAETYEQYF | TGTGCCAGTAGTGCCCGACTAGCGGAAACCTACGAGCAGTACTTC | TRBD2 | TRBJ2-7 | . | TRBV19
CASMGAYGNTIYF | TGTGCCAGCATGGGGGCGTACGGAAACACCATATATTTT | . | TRBJ1-3 | . | TRBV9
CASSYSAGPRTGELFF | TGTGCCAGCAGTTACTCAGCGGGCCCCAGGACCGGGGAGCTGTTTTTT | . | TRBJ2-2 | . | TRBV6-5
CAWSPQSGTEAFF | TGTGCCTGGAGTCCCCAGTCAGGGACTGAAGCTTTCTTT | . | TRBJ1-1 | . | TRBV30
CSARRETQYF | TGCAGTGCTAGACGGGAGACCCAGTACTTC | . | TRBJ2-5 | . | TRBV20-1
CASSRSDYSNQPQHF | TGTGCCAGTAGTAGGTCGGATTATAGCAATCAGCCCCAGCATTTT | . | TRBJ1-5 | . | TRBV19